A selection of T cell receptor beta chains follows, all from one sample in a study of neurological immune-mediated disorders. TCRdb itself ran the 5' RACE reads through MiXCR, one entry per CDR3 protein. The repertoire holds about 59,000 distinct CDR3 sequences, with 3% to 4% as singletons. Sequencing input: PBMCs. These receptors originate from a woman aged 30 to 39 with multiple sclerosis. Each CDR3 is given with its conserved first and last residue. D genes are given only for firm matches. Only part of the rows carry a size: once, few, many, or a class if the clone is expanded.

NA | NA | TRBJ1-1 | TRBV20-1 | CSARDWNMNTEAFF | TGCAGTGCTAGAGACTGGAATATGAACACTGAAGCTTTCTTT
many | TRBD2 | TRBJ2-1 | TRBV4-2 | CASSQAPGLANNEQFF | TGTGCCAGCAGCCAAGCGCCGGGACTAGCGAACAATGAGCAGTTCTTC
many | NA | TRBJ1-5 | TRBV5-5 | CASSLDGNSNQPQHF | TGTGCCAGCAGCTTGGACGGTAATAGCAATCAGCCCCAGCATTTT
many | TRBD2 | TRBJ2-1 | TRBV7-6 | CASSPQLAGGRGEQFF | TGTGCCAGCAGCCCCCAGTTGGCGGGGGGGCGTGGTGAGCAGTTCTTC
many | NA | TRBJ2-6 | TRBV20-1 | CSARARANVLTF | TGCAGTGCTAGGGCTAGGGCCAACGTCCTGACTTTC
many | NA | TRBJ1-5 | TRBV20-1 | CSARQGMKPQHF | TGCAGTGCTAGACAGGGGATGAAGCCCCAGCATTTT
many | NA | TRBJ1-2 | TRBV5-6 | CASSRMTRPLSYGYTF | TGTGCCAGCAGTCGAATGACCCGACCTCTCTCGTATGGCTACACCTTC
many | NA | TRBJ1-1 | TRBV12-3/TRBV12-4 | CASRGGTTTLEAFF | TGTGCCAGCAGGGGGGGCACTACAACCTTAGAAGCTTTCTTT
many | NA | TRBJ2-7 | TRBV5-1 | CASSVNRGPYEQYF | TGCGCCAGCAGCGTAAACCGGGGCCCATACGAGCAGTACTTC
few | TRBD1 | TRBJ2-5 | TRBV5-1 | CASSPDRVGQETQYF | TGCGCCAGCAGCCCGGACAGGGTAGGGCAAGAGACCCAGTACTTC
many | NA | TRBJ1-5 | TRBV18 | CASSPGLDQPQHF | TGTGCCAGCTCGCCAGGGTTGGATCAGCCCCAGCATTTT
many | TRBD2 | TRBJ2-7 | TRBV7-9 | CASSLASGGASYEQYF | TGTGCCAGCAGCTTAGCTAGCGGGGGGGCTTCCTACGAGCAGTACTTC
many | TRBD1 | TRBJ2-7 | TRBV10-3 | CAIRRDRGYEQYF | TGTGCCATCAGACGGGACAGGGGCTACGAGCAGTACTTC
NA | TRBD2 | TRBJ2-5 | TRBV6-6 | CASSLLERGQETQYF | TGTGCCAGCAGCCTTCTGGAGCGGGGGCAAGAGACCCAGTACTTC
many | NA | TRBJ1-1 | TRBV20-1 | CSARRLGGDSAEAFF | TGCAGTGCTAGGCGACTGGGGGGCGATTCAGCTGAAGCTTTCTTT
many | TRBD2 | TRBJ2-1 | TRBV20-1 | CSATRVAGGAHNEQFF | TGCAGTGCCACCCGGGTAGCGGGAGGGGCCCACAATGAGCAGTTCTTC
many | TRBD1 | TRBJ2-7 | TRBV5-1 | CASSKRQGDLLEQYF | TGCGCCAGCAGCAAGCGACAGGGGGACTTGCTCGAGCAGTACTTC
many | NA | TRBJ1-2 | TRBV5-6 | CASSSWGQSPRGYGYTF | TGTGCCAGCAGCTCGTGGGGTCAGTCCCCTAGGGGCTATGGCTACACCTTC
many | NA | TRBJ2-5 | TRBV12-3/TRBV12-4 | CASSLTPGWVEETQYF | TGTGCCAGCAGTCTCACCCCAGGGTGGGTTGAGGAGACCCAGTACTTC
many | NA | TRBJ1-1 | TRBV6-1 | CASTPRAENTEAFF | TGTGCCAGCACCCCCAGGGCCGAGAACACTGAAGCTTTCTTT
many | NA | TRBJ2-5 | TRBV20-1 | CSAQGGIGQETQYF | TGCAGTGCTCAGGGGGGGATCGGGCAAGAGACCCAGTACTTC
many | NA | TRBJ2-1 | TRBV5-4 | CASTVTASSYNEQFF | TGTGCCAGCACCGTGACAGCGAGCTCCTACAATGAGCAGTTCTTC
NA | NA | TRBJ2-3 | TRBV7-9 | CASSLGEGGTRGDTQYF | TGTGCCAGCAGCTTAGGAGAAGGCGGCACCCGGGGAGATACGCAGTATTTT
many | NA | TRBJ2-1 | TRBV12-3/TRBV12-4 | CASSKDNRDSQFF | TGTGCCAGCAGCAAAGACAACCGGGACTCACAGTTCTTC
NA | NA | TRBJ2-7 | TRBV7-2 | CASSLYGSYEQYF | TGTGCCAGCAGCTTGTACGGCTCCTACGAGCAGTACTTC
many | NA | TRBJ2-7 | TRBV5-1 | CASSSGSLSYEQYF | TGCGCCAGCAGCTCGGGCAGCCTGTCCTACGAGCAGTACTTC
many | TRBD1 | TRBJ1-2 | TRBV2 | CASSAGTGGLTF | TGTGCCAGCAGCGCCGGGACAGGGGGTCTCACCTTC
many | TRBD1 | TRBJ2-5 | TRBV3-1 | CASSKGQGKETQYF | TGTGCCAGCAGCAAAGGACAGGGAAAGGAGACCCAGTACTTC
many | NA | TRBJ2-2 | TRBV12-3/TRBV12-4 | CASSFRPGVAGELFF | TGTGCCAGCAGTTTTAGGCCAGGGGTGGCCGGGGAGCTGTTTTTT
many | TRBD2 | TRBJ2-3 | TRBV20-1 | CSARLAGGPDTQYF | TGCAGTGCCAGACTAGCGGGGGGGCCAGATACGCAGTATTTT
many | TRBD2 | TRBJ2-1 | TRBV20-1 | CSARGRLAGLNEQFF | TGCAGTGCTAGAGGGCGGCTAGCGGGATTAAATGAGCAGTTCTTC
many | NA | TRBJ1-5 | TRBV6-6 | CASSYVQGVGNQPQHF | TGTGCCAGCAGTTACGTACAGGGCGTGGGGAATCAGCCCCAGCATTTT
few | TRBD1 | TRBJ1-1 | TRBV7-9 | CASSSPRERGRTEAFF | TGTGCCAGCAGCTCACCCCGGGAAAGGGGGCGTACTGAAGCTTTCTTT
many | NA | TRBJ1-1 | TRBV2 | CANSQGNTEAFF | TGTGCCAACTCACAGGGGAACACTGAAGCTTTCTTT
many | TRBD2 | TRBJ2-1 | TRBV20-1 | CSAMGLIYNEQFF | TGCAGTGCCATGGGACTAATTTACAATGAGCAGTTCTTC
many | NA | TRBJ1-4 | TRBV10-3 | CATSAKGGIDEKLFF | TGTGCCACTAGCGCCAAGGGGGGAATAGACGAAAAACTGTTTTTT
many | NA | TRBJ1-3 | TRBV27 | CASSLRGSGNTIYF | TGTGCCAGCAGTTTACGGGGATCTGGAAACACCATATATTTT
NA | NA | TRBJ1-6 | TRBV5-6 | CASSLGRGIGNSPLNF | TGTGCCAGCAGCTTGGGCAGGGGAATTGGGAATTCACCCCTCAACTTT
many | TRBD1 | TRBJ2-7 | TRBV3-1 | CASSQELRDRKDF | TGTGCCAGCAGCCAAGAGTTGAGGGACAGGAAGGACTTC
many | TRBD2 | TRBJ2-7 | TRBV12-3/TRBV12-4 | CASSLGAGGPYEQYF | TGTGCCAGCAGTTTAGGAGCGGGGGGCCCCTACGAGCAGTACTTC
NA | TRBD2 | TRBJ2-7 | TRBV10-2 | CASSELAGPYEQYF | TGCGCCAGCAGTGAACTAGCGGGGCCCTACGAGCAGTACTTC
many | NA | TRBJ1-4 | TRBV27 | CASSRTTQSEKLFF | TGTGCCAGCAGCCGCACAACTCAGAGTGAAAAACTGTTTTTT
many | NA | TRBJ2-1 | TRBV5-5 | CASSSGNTWDEQFF | TGTGCCAGCAGCTCCGGGAACACATGGGATGAGCAGTTCTTC